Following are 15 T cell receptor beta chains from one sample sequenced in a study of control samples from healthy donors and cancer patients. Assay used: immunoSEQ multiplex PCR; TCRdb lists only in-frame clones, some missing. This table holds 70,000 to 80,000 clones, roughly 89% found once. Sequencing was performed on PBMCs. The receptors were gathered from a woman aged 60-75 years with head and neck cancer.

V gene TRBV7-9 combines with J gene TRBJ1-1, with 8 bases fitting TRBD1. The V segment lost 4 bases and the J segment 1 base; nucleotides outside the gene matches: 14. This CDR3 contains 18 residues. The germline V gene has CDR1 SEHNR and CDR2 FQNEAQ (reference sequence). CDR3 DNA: TGTGCCAGCAGCTCCCAGACAGGGGTCCTGGTCGGGAACACTGAAGCTTTCTTT. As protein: CASSSQTGVLVGNTEAFF.

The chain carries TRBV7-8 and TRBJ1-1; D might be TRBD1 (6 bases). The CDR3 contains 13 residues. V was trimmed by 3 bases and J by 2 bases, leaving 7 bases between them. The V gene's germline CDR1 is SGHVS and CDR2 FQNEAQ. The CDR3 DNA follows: TGTGCCAGCAGCTTCAGGGGAAACACTGAAGCTTTCTTT. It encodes CASSFRGNTEAFF.

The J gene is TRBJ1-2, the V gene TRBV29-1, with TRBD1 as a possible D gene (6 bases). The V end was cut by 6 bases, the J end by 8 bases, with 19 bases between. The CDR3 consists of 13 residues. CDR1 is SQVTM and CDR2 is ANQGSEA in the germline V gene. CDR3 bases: TGCAGCGTATCAACAGGGACGGGACGGGGCTACACCTTC. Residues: CSVSTGTGRGYTF.

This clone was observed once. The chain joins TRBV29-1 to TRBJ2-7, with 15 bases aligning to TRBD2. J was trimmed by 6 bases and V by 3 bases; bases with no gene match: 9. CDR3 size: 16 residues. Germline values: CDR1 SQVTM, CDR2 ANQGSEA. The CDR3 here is CSVETEVGLAGGEQYF. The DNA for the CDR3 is TGCAGCGTTGAGACCGAGGTGGGACTAGCGGGAGGCGAGCAGTACTTC.

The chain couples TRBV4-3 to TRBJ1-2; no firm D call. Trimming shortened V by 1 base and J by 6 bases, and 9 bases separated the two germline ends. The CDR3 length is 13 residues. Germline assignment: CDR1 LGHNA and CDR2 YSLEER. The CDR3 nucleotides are TGCGCCAGCAGCCAAGCAGACGGGAATGGCTACACCTTC. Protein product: CASSQADGNGYTF.

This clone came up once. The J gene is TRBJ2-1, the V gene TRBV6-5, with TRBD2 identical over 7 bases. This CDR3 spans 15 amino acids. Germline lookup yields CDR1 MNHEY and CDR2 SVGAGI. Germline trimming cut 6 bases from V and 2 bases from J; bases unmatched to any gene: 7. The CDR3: CASRLSGAPYNEQFF. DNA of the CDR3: TGTGCCAGCAGACTGAGCGGGGCCCCCTACAATGAGCAGTTCTTC.

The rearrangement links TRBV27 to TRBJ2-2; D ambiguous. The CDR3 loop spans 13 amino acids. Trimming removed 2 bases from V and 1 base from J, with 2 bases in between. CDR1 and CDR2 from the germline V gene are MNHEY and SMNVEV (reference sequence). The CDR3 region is CASSLENTGELFF. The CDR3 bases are TGTGCCAGCAGTTTAGAGAACACCGGGGAGCTGTTTTTT.

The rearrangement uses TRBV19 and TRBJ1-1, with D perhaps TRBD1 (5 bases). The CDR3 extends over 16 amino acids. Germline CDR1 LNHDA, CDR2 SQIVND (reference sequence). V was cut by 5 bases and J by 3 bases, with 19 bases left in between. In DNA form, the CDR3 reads TGTGCCAGTAGTGGCTTCAGGGACGTGAGTTACACTGAAGCTTTCTTT. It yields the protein CASSGFRDVSYTEAFF.

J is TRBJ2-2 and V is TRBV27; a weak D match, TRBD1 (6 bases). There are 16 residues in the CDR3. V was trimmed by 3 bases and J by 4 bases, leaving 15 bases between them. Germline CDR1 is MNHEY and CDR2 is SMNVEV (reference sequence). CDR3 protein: CASSFFAGVGTGELFF. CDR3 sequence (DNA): TGTGCCAGCAGTTTTTTTGCAGGGGTGGGCACCGGGGAGCTGTTTTTT.

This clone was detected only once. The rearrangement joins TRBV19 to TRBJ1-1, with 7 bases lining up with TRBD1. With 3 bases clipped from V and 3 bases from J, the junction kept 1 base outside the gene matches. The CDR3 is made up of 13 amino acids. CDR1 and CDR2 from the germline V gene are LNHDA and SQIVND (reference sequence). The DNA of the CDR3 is TGTGCCAGTAGTATTCAGGGGGACACTGAAGCTTTCTTT. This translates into CASSIQGDTEAFF.

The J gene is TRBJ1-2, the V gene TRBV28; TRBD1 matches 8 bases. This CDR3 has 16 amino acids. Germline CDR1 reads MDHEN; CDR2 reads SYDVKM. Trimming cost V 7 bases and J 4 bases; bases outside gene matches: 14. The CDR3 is CASTLSGQGPIYGYTF. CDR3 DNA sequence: TGTGCCAGCACCCTCTCAGGACAGGGTCCAATCTATGGCTACACCTTC.

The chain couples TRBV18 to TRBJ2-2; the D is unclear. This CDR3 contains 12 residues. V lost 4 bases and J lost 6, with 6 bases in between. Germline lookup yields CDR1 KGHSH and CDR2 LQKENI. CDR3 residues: CASSQGAGELFF. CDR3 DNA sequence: TGTGCCAGCTCACAGGGTGCCGGGGAGCTGTTTTTT.

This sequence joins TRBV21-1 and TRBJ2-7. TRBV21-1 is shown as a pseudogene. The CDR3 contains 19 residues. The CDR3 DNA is TGTGCCAGCAGCGAGCCCATCAAACCGGGACCTCCGAGCTCCTACGAGCAGTACTTC. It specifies CASSEPIKPGPPSSYEQYF.

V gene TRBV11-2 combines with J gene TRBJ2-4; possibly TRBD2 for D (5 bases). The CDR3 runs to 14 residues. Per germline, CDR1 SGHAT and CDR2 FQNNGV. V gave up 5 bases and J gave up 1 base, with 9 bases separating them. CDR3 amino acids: CASSGGVAKNIQYF. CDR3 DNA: TGTGCCAGCAGCGGAGGAGTGGCCAAAAACATTCAGTACTTC.

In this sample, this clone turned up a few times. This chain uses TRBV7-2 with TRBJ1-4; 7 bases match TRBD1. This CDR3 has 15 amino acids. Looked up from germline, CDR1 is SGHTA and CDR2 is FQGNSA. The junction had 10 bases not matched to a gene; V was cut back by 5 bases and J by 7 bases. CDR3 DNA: TGTGCCAGCAGCCCACGGACAGGCAGCTCTGAAAAACTGTTTTTT. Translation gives CASSPRTGSSEKLFF.